This T cell receptor (beta chain) was recovered during a study of cytomegalovirus exposure and HLA in healthy donors. V shed 5 bases, J shed 0 bases, and the junction held 10 bases outside the gene matches. This CDR3 is built from 17 residues. Germline values: CDR1 LNHDA, CDR2 SQIVND (reference sequence). The study ran its PCR with 60 Vbeta and 13 Jbeta primers. Using immunoSEQ multiplex PCR, the repertoire was profiled, and TCRdb retains in-frame clones only, with some absent. Of about 89,000 clones listed, about 70% are singletons. This clone occurred a few times. The rearrangement links TRBV19 to TRBJ1-1; TRBD1 matches 9 bases. Input material: PBMCs. The TCR comes from a man younger than 45 in good health and CMV-seronegative. This chain's CDR3 is CASSPGQGFGMNTEAFF. In DNA form, the CDR3 reads TGTGCCAGTAGTCCAGGACAGGGGTTTGGTATGAACACTGAAGCTTTCTTT.